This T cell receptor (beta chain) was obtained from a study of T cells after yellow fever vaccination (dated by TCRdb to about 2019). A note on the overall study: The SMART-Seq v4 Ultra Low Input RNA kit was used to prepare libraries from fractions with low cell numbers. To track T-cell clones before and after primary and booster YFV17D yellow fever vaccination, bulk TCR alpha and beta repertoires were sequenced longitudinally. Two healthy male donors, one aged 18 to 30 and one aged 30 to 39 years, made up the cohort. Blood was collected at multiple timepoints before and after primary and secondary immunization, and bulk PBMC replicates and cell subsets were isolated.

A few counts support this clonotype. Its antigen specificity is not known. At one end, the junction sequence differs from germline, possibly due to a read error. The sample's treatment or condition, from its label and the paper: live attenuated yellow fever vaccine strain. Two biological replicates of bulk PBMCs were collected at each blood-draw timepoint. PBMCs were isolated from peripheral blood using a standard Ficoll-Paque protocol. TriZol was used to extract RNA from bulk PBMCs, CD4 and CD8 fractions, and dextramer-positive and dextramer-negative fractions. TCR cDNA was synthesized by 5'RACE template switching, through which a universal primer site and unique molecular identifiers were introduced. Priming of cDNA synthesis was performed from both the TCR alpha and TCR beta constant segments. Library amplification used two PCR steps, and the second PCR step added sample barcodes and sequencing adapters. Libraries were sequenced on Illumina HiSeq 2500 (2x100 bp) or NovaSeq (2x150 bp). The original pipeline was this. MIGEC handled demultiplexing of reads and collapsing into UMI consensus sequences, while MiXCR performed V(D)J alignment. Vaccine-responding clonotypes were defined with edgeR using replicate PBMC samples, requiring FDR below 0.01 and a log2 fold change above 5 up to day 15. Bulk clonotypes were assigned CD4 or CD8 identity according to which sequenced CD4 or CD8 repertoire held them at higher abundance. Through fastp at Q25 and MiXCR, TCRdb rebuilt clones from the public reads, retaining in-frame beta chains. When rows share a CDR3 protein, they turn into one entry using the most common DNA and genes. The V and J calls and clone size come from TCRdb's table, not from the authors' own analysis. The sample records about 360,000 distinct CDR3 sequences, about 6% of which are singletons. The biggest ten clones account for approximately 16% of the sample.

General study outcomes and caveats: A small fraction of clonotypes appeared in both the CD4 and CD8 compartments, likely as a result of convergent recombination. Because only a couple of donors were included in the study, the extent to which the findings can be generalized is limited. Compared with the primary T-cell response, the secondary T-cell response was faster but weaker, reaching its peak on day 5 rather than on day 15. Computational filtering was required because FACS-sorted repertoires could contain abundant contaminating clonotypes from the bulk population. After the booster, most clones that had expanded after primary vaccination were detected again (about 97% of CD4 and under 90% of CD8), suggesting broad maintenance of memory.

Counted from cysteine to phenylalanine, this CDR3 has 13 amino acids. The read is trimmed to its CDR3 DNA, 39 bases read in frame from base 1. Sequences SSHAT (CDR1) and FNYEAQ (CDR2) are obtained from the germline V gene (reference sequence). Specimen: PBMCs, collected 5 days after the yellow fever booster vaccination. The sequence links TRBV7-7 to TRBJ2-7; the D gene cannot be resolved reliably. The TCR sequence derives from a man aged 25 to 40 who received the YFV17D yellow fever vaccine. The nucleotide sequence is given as TGTGCTAGCAGTATGGAGAGGTGGAGCGAGCAGTACTTC. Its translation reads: CASSMERWSEQYF.